Below are 22 T cell receptor beta chains sequenced from a single sample in a study of Ad26.COV2.S vaccination and SARS-CoV-2 variants. Treatment noted: around 19 received Ad26.COV2.S at low or high dose, single or two shots; about 5 received placebo; per-sample allocation not given. Each sample was drawn 63 days after the first injection (of vaccine or placebo). Libraries were prepared by immunoSEQ multiplex PCR; TCRdb keeps only in-frame clonotypes and omits some of them. Of about 480,000 clones listed, around 88% are singletons. This material consisted of peripheral blood, taken in a trial of Ad26.COV2.S vaccine versus placebo. The receptor set was obtained from a person aged 18-65 years who received the Ad26.COV2.S COVID-19 vaccine or a placebo.

The chain carries TRBV7-8 and TRBJ1-2, with D tentatively TRBD1 (5 bases). This CDR3 comprises 16 residues. Germline CDR1 SGHVS, CDR2 FQNEAQ. Between the trimmed V and J ends, which lost 5 bases and 2 bases, there was a span of 18 bases. The CDR3 loop reads CASSQKGRNFNYGYTF. CDR3 DNA sequence: TGTGCCAGCAGCCAAAAGGGGAGGAATTTCAACTATGGCTACACCTTC.

The rearrangement links TRBV10-3 to TRBJ1-1; TRBD1 matches at 8 bases. The junction had 4 bases not matched to a gene; V was cut back by 10 bases and J by 0 bases. Germline CDR1 is ENHRY and CDR2 is SYGVKD. This CDR3 has 13 amino acids. The CDR3 loop is CATRQGLNTEAFF. The CDR3 nucleotides are TGTGCCACCCGACAGGGGTTGAACACTGAAGCTTTCTTT.

This sequence joins TRBV7-2 and TRBJ2-5, with D perhaps matching TRBD1 (6 bases). V was shortened by 5 bases and J by 2 bases, with 15 bases between the two germline ends. The CDR3 has 15 residues. Germline CDR1 reads SGHTA; CDR2 reads FQGNSA. The CDR3 region is CASSVGRDKQETQYF. CDR3 sequence (DNA): TGTGCCAGCAGCGTAGGACGGGACAAACAAGAGACCCAGTACTTC.

This chain's CDR3 is CASSPGTGAAYEQYF. The CDR3 DNA reads as TGTGCCAGCAGCCCGGGGACAGGGGCGGCCTACGAGCAGTACTTC. The V gene is TRBV9, the J gene TRBJ2-7; TRBD1 matches 10 bases. The CDR3 runs 15 residues. Trimming removed 4 bases from V and 2 bases from J; junction bases left unmatched: 6. Germline V gene sequence: CDR1 SGDLS, CDR2 YYNGEE.

This sequence joins TRBV5-1 and TRBJ2-1; 8 nucleotides match TRBD1. Germline V gene lookup returns CDR1 SGHRS and CDR2 YFSETQ. With 7 bases clipped from V and 2 bases from J, the junction kept 8 bases outside the gene matches. The CDR3 is made up of 15 amino acids. The CDR3 coding sequence is TGCGCCAGCTCTGGAGGGGGACAGGCCTACAATGAGCAGTTCTTC. It translates to CASSGGGQAYNEQFF. Full variable domain (remainder filled in from reference TRBV5-1 and TRBJ2-1): KAGVTQTPRYLIKTRGQQVTLSCSPISGHRSVSWYQQTPGQGLQFLFEYFSETQRNKGNFPGRFSGRQFSNSRSEMNVSTLELGDSALYLCASSGGGQAYNEQFFGPGTRLTVL.

The chain couples TRBV6-6 to TRBJ1-1, with D perhaps matching TRBD1 (5 bases). The ends were cut back, 2 bases at V and 5 bases at J, with 12 bases in the middle. Germline assignment: CDR1 MNHNY and CDR2 SVGAGI (reference sequence). CDR3 length: 14 residues. The DNA for the CDR3 is TGTGCCAGCAGTTACCCTTCAGGGACTACTGAAGCTTTCTTT. Residues: CASSYPSGTTEAFF.

The rearrangement uses TRBV9 and TRBJ2-7, with D possibly TRBD2 on 7 matching bases. V lost 3 bases and J 3 bases, leaving 13 bases between the germline ends. This CDR3 has 14 residues. Germline lookup yields CDR1 SGDLS and CDR2 YYNGEE. The CDR3 spells CASSGGGGVYEQYF. The CDR3 nucleotides are TGTGCCAGCAGCGGAGGGGGAGGGGTCTACGAGCAGTACTTC.

This chain links TRBV7-2 with TRBJ2-7; the D gene could be TRBD1 or TRBD2 (5 bases each). Germline assignment: CDR1 SGHTA and CDR2 FQGNSA. The length of the CDR3 is 15 residues. V shed 1 base and J shed 9 bases, with 19 bases lying between them. The CDR3 DNA reads as TGTGCCAGCAGCTTAGGAGGGACGGGTTCGTTTTTGCAGTACTTC. It translates to CASSLGGTGSFLQYF. The full variable domain, completed using reference TRBV7-2 and TRBJ2-7, is GAGVSQSPSNKVTEKGKDVELRCDPISGHTALYWYRQSLGQGLEFLIYFQGNSAPDKSGLPSDRFSAERTGGSVSTLTIQRTQQEDSAVYLCASSLGGTGSFLQYFGPGTRLTVT.

The V gene is TRBV7-2, the J gene TRBJ1-2; TRBD1 might be the D (5 bases). This CDR3 spans 15 amino acids. V was shortened by 1 base and J by 8 bases, with 17 bases between the two germline ends. Germline V lookup: CDR1 SGHTA, CDR2 FQGNSA. The CDR3 loop is CASSLDPAGSRGYTF. CDR3 coding DNA: TGTGCCAGCAGCTTAGACCCCGCAGGGTCGAGGGGCTACACCTTC.

The J gene is TRBJ2-1, the V gene TRBV24-1; unclear D gene. The germline CDR1 and CDR2 sequences are KGHDR and SFDVKD. Trimming cost V 3 bases and J 7 bases, with 3 bases left between them. This CDR3 contains 11 residues. CDR3: CATSDGNEQFF. DNA for the CDR3: TGTGCCACCAGTGATGGTAATGAGCAGTTCTTC.

This clone was seen more than once but under ten times. The V and J genes are TRBV9 and TRBJ2-7; a possible D gene is TRBD1 (5 bases). Trimming left V 0 bases short and J 2 bases short, with 9 bases between. Germline V lookup: CDR1 SGDLS, CDR2 YYNGEE. This CDR3 contains 14 residues. The DNA for the CDR3 is TGTGCCAGCAGCGTAGAGTGGACACCCTACGAGCAGTACTTC. It codes for CASSVEWTPYEQYF.

The genes are TRBV4-2 and TRBJ2-7; 7 nucleotides line up with TRBD2. Trimming cost V 1 base and J 5 bases; bases outside gene matches: 8. The germline CDR1 and CDR2 sequences are LGHNA and YNFKEQ. CDR3 length equals 15 residues. The CDR3: CASSQGGGPGDEQYF. In DNA, the CDR3 is TGTGCCAGCAGCCAAGGCGGGGGACCTGGCGACGAGCAGTACTTC.

V usage is TRBV27 and J usage is TRBJ1-2; 9 bases match TRBD1. Germline CDR1 is MNHEY and CDR2 is SMNVEV (reference sequence). The CDR3 runs 13 residues. V shed 3 bases, J shed 7 bases, and the junction held 3 bases outside the gene matches. CDR3 amino acids: CASSLDRGGGYTF. The CDR3, as DNA: TGTGCCAGCAGTTTGGACAGGGGTGGTGGCTACACCTTC.

About this clone: The sample carries other DNA sequences with the same CDR3. The rearrangement uses TRBV19 and TRBJ2-7, with D possibly matching TRBD1 (5 bases). Per germline, CDR1 LNHDA and CDR2 SQIVND (reference sequence). Trimming removed 4 bases from V and 3 bases from J, with 10 bases in between. The length of the CDR3 is 13 residues. CDR3 residues: CASSTGQVYEQYF. In nucleotides, the CDR3 is TGTGCCAGTAGTACAGGACAAGTCTACGAGCAGTACTTC. The whole variable domain, filled in from reference TRBV19 and TRBJ2-7, reads DGGITQSPKYLFRKEGQNVTLSCEQNLNHDAMYWYRQDPGQGLRLIYYSQIVNDFQKGDIAEGYSVSREKKESFPLTVTSAQKNPTAFYLCASSTGQVYEQYFGPGTRLTVT.

The chain links TRBV4-3 to TRBJ2-1, with D possibly being TRBD1 or TRBD2 (5 bases each). The CDR3 sequence is 13 residues long. Between the trimmed V and J ends, which lost 1 base and 6 bases, there was a span of 7 bases. Per the germline V gene, CDR1 is LGHNA and CDR2 is YSLEER. DNA for the CDR3: TGCGCCAGCAGCCAAGCAGGGAGCAATGAGCAGTTCTTC. Amino acid sequence: CASSQAGSNEQFF.

This chain uses TRBV30 with TRBJ1-2; 7 positions match TRBD1. Germline CDR1 is GTSNPN and CDR2 is SVGIG (reference sequence). V gave up 2 bases and J gave up 5 bases; unmatched junction bases: 14. The CDR3 extends over 16 amino acids. The CDR3 DNA reads TGTGCCTGGAGTTCCAATGAGGCAGGGGGGTGGTATGGCTACACCTTC. The encoded protein is CAWSSNEAGGWYGYTF.

The chain employs TRBV19 and TRBJ2-1, with D perhaps given as TRBD1 or TRBD2 (5 bases each). The CDR3 contains 16 residues. Deletions cut 1 base from V and 1 base from J, with 11 bases between. Germline CDR1 LNHDA, CDR2 SQIVND (reference sequence). Here the CDR3 reads CASSIGPGPSYNEQFF. The CDR3 nucleotides are TGTGCCAGTAGTATAGGACCGGGACCTTCCTACAATGAGCAGTTCTTC.

DNA of the CDR3: TGTGCCAGCCCGGAAGGGGTTTTGGAGACCCAGTACTTC. Its protein is CASPEGVLETQYF. The rearrangement joins TRBV7-9 to TRBJ2-5; D possibly corresponds to TRBD1 (5 bases). CDR3 length: 13 amino acids. The germline V and J ends were trimmed by 8 bases and 5 bases, with 15 bases remaining between them. The V gene's germline CDR1 is SEHNR and CDR2 FQNEAQ (reference sequence). Looking up the rest from reference TRBV7-9 and TRBJ2-5 gives the full variable domain: DTGVSQNPRHKITKRGQNVTFRCDPISEHNRLYWYRQTLGQGPEFLTYFQNEAQLEKSRLLSDRFSAERPKGSFSTLEIQRTEQGDSAMYLCASPEGVLETQYFGPGTRLLVL.

This chain joins TRBV19 and TRBJ2-2; the D is unclear. Trimming removed 5 bases from V and 5 bases from J, with 6 bases in between. The CDR3 totals 12 residues. CDR1 and CDR2 from the germline V gene are LNHDA and SQIVND (reference sequence). The CDR3 is CASSWLTGELFF. The CDR3 DNA reads as TGTGCCAGTAGTTGGCTTACCGGGGAGCTGTTTTTT.

In regard to this clone: Other DNA sequences within the sample encode an identical CDR3. The V and J genes are TRBV27 and TRBJ2-5, with 9 positions matching TRBD2. The CDR3 covers 15 residues. The germline V gene has CDR1 MNHEY and CDR2 SMNVEV (reference sequence). V was clipped by 4 bases and J by 4 bases; unmatched bases: 7. Here the CDR3 DNA reads TGTGCCAGCAGTTGGGGCGGGAGGGCAGTAGAGACCCAGTACTTC. It codes for CASSWGGRAVETQYF.

The chain has TRBV4-3 and TRBJ2-1, with D hard to call. There are 14 residues in the CDR3. The V end lost 4 bases, the J end lost 6 bases, and 13 bases lay between the germline ends. Germline CDR1 is LGHNA and CDR2 is YSLEER. CDR3: CASSPADVINEQFF. The DNA for the CDR3 is TGCGCCAGCAGCCCTGCTGACGTAATCAATGAGCAGTTCTTC.

A word on this clone: This sample also contains other DNA sequences that code for the same CDR3. This chain links TRBV13 with TRBJ2-7, with a tentative D call TRBD1 (6 bases). Germline assignment: CDR1 PRHDT and CDR2 FYEKMQ (reference sequence). Between the trimmed V and J ends, which lost 0 bases and 6 bases, there was a span of 6 bases. CDR3 size: 12 residues. The DNA for the CDR3 is TGTGCCAGCAGCTTAGGAGGGGGCGAGCAGTACTTC. Translation: CASSLGGGEQYF.